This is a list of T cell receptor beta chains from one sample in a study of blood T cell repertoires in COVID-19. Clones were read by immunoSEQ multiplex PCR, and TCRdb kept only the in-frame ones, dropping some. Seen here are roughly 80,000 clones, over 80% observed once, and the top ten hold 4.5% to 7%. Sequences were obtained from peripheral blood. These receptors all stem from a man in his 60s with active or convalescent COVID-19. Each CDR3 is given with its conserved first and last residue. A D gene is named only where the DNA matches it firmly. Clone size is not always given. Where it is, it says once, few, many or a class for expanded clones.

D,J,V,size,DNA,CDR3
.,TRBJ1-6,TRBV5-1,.,TGCGCCAGCAGCTTGGCAGGCACATCTAATTCACCCCTCCACTTT,CASSLAGTSNSPLHF
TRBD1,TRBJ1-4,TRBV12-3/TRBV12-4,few,TGTGCCAGCACGGACAGGGGGAATGAAAAACTGTTTTTT,CASTDRGNEKLFF
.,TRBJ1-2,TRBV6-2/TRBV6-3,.,TGTGCCAGCAGCACGGGGAACTATGGCTACACCTTC,CASSTGNYGYTF
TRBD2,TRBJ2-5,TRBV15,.,TGTGCCACCAGCAGAGAGGCAGTAGGACTAGCGGGGGTGCAAGAGACCCAGTACTTC,CATSREAVGLAGVQETQYF
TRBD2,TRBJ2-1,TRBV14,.,TGTGCCAGCAGTGAAACGCTAGCGGGCGACGACAATGAGCAGTTCTTC,CASSETLAGDDNEQFF
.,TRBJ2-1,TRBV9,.,TGTGCCAGCAGCGCCCTGGCGGGGACTTTAAATGAGCAGTTCTTC,CASSALAGTLNEQFF
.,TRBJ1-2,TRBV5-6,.,TGTGCCAGCAGCCCGGGACGGGACTCCCCCTATGGCTACACCTTC,CASSPGRDSPYGYTF
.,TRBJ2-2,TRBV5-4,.,TGTGCCAGCAGCTTGAAAGTTTCCGGGAACACCGGGGAGCTGTTTTTT,CASSLKVSGNTGELFF
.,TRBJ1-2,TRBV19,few,TGTGCCAGTAGTATAGACCGAGTATGGGGCTACACCTTC,CASSIDRVWGYTF
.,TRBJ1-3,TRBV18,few,TGTGCCAGCTCACCGGGGGAGGTCTCTGGAAACACCATATATTTT,CASSPGEVSGNTIYF
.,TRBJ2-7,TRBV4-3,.,TGCGCCAGCAGCCAAGAGGGGGGACGGAAAACCTACGAGCAGTACTTC,CASSQEGGRKTYEQYF
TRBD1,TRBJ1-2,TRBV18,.,TGTGCCAGCTCAATCGACAGGGGCACCTATGGCTACACCTTC,CASSIDRGTYGYTF
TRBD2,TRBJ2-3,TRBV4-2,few,TGTGCCAGCAGCCAGGTTAGCGGGGGGGCTACAGATACGCAGTATTTT,CASSQVSGGATDTQYF
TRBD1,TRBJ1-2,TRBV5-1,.,TGCGCCAGCAGCTTGGGACAGGGCAGTGGCTACACCTTC,CASSLGQGSGYTF
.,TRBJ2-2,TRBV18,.,TGTGCCAGCTCACCAACACCTAACACCGGGGAGCTGTTTTTT,CASSPTPNTGELFF
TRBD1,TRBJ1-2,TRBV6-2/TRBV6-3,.,TGTGCCAGCAGTCCGGGCCCCGGGACAGGGGGTCAGGGCTACACCTTC,CASSPGPGTGGQGYTF
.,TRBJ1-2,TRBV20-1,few,TGCAGTGCTCCCGGAGTGGCCGGCTACACCTTC,CSAPGVAGYTF
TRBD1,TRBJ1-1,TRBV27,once,TGTGCCAGCAGTCTCGACAGGGGATATGAAGCTTTCTTT,CASSLDRGYEAFF
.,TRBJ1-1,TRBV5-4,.,TGTGCCAGCAGCTTGAGGGAGACTGAAGCTTTCTTT,CASSLRETEAFF
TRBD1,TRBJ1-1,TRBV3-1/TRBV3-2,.,TGTGCCAGCAGCTTGACAGGGCAGAACACTGAAGCTTTCTTT,CASSLTGQNTEAFF
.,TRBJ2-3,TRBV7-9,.,TGTGCCAGCAGCTTAGAAGGGGCGAAGAGCACAGATACGCAGTATTTT,CASSLEGAKSTDTQYF
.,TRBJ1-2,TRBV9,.,TGTGCCAGCAGCGTAGGTTCTGGGGGCCTTAACTATGGCTACACCTTC,CASSVGSGGLNYGYTF
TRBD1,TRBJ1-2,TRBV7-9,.,TGTGCCAGCAGCCCCAGGACAGGGGCCCCTAGTAACTATGGCTACACCTTC,CASSPRTGAPSNYGYTF
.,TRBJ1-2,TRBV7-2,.,TGTGCCAGCAGCATCGACAGGTACTATGGCTACACCTTC,CASSIDRYYGYTF
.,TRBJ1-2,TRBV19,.,TGTGCCAGTAGTATTCATATGGTCGGGGGCTACACCTTC,CASSIHMVGGYTF
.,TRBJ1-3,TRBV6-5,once,TGTGCCAGCAGTTTCTTCTCCCCGAGCTCTGGAAACACCATATATTTT,CASSFFSPSSGNTIYF
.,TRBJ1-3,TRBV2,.,TGTGCCAGCAGTGAAGATCTAGTCTCTGGAAACACCATATATTTT,CASSEDLVSGNTIYF
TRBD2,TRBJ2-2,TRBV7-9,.,TGCGCCAGCAGACCTACTAGCGGGGGGGCCGGAACCGGGGAGCTGTTTTTT,CASRPTSGGAGTGELFF
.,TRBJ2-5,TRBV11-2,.,TGTGCCAGCAGCTTACAGAAGGAGACCCAGTACTTC,CASSLQKETQYF
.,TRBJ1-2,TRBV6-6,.,TGTGCCAGCACCCCCCCCGGGAACTATGGCTACACCTTC,CASTPPGNYGYTF